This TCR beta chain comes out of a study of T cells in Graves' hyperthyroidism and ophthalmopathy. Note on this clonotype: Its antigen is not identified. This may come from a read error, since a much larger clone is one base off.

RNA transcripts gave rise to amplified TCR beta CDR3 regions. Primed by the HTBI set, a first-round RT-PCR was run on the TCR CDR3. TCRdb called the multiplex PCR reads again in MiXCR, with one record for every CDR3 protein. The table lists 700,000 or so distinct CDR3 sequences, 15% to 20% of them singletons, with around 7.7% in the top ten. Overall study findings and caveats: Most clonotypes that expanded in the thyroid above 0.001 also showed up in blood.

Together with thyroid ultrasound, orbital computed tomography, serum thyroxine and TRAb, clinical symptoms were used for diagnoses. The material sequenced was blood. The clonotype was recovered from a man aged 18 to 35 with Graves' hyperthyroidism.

CDR3 residues: CASSCGTGDVNQPQHF. DNA of the CDR3: TGTGCCAGCAGCTGTGGGACAGGGGATGTAAATCAGCCCCAGCATTTT. The rearrangement links TRBV12-3 or TRBV12-4 to TRBJ1-5; 10 bases align to TRBD1. The CDR3 runs to 16 residues. Unmatched junction bases numbered 9, after V lost 6 bases and J lost 4 bases.